This TCR beta chain was retrieved from a study of T cell responses to AZD1222 COVID-19 vaccine. This CDR3 is 13 amino acids long. Trimming cost V 5 bases and J 6 bases; bases outside gene matches: 3. In germline, CDR1 is SGHRS, CDR2 YFSETQ. Remarks on this clone: The antigen remains unidentified.

Clones were sequenced by immunoSEQ multiplex PCR, and TCRdb holds only the in-frame ones, with some missing. The profile shows 150,000 to 160,000 clones, 85% to 90% of them singletons. Study-level findings and limits: After two AZD1222 doses, spike-specific TCR breadth and depth rose versus day 0. Females made up more of the donors, who were largely white British, and clonal diversity may have come out too low. It was only after the peak T cell response that any repertoires were sampled. Spike regions recognized by vaccine-associated CD4 TCRs spanned the protein, led by 160-218 and 743-854.

The chain employs TRBV5-1 and TRBJ2-7; TRBD2 matches 12 bases. The clonotype originates from an adult who received the AZD1222 COVID-19 vaccine. This specimen was peripheral blood, taken 28 days after the second AZD1222 dose. This CDR3 is CASRTSGRTEQYF. The CDR3 nucleotides are TGCGCCAGCAGGACTAGCGGGAGAACCGAGCAGTACTTC.